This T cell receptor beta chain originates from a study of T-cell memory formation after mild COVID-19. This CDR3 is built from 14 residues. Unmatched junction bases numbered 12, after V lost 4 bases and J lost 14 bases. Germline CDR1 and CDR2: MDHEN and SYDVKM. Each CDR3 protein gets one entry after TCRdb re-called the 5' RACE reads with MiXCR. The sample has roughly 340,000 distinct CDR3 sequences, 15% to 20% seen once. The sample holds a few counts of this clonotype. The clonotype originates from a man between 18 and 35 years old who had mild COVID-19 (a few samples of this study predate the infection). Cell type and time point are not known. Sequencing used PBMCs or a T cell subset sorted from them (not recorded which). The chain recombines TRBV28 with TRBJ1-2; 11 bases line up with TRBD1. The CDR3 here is CASSYRRTGGIPTF. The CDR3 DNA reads TGTGCCAGCAGTTACCGGCGGACAGGGGGCATCCCGACCTTC.